The text below deals with one T cell receptor (beta chain). This sample is part of a study of identical twins. Unique molecular identifiers were present on the cDNA, which also gained a universal primer site by template switching. MiXCR, run by TCRdb on the 5' RACE reads, gives a single entry per CDR3 protein. The sample comprises roughly 700,000 distinct CDR3 sequences, 8.6% of which are singletons, and 0.75% to 1% rests with the top ten. Germline loops: CDR1 DFQATT, CDR2 SNEGSKA (reference sequence). V gave up 1 base and J gave up 13 bases, with 12 bases separating them. This CDR3 has 11 residues. These same records also appear under a second study, on yellow fever vaccine responses in identical twins. From that second work: Reportedly, twins' vaccine T cell responses looked partly convergent and partly personalized.

The sample taken for sequencing was PBMCs. The sequence was obtained from a woman under 30 in good health. This chain connects TRBV20-1 to TRBJ2-3, with D unclear. The CDR3 here is CSARARMAEYF. The DNA for the CDR3 is TGCAGTGCTAGAGCGAGGATGGCTGAGTATTTT.